These T cell receptor beta chains were read from a single sample in a study of CD8 T cell repertoires and HIV-1 epitope variants. Produced via immunoSEQ multiplex PCR; TCRdb's table is partial and in-frame only. The repertoire holds fewer than 5,500 clones, 60% to 65% seen once, with around two fifths in the top ten. The antigens of these receptors remain unknown. Specimen: cultured CD8+ T cells derived from PBMCs. These receptors all stem from a male donor with HIV. The CDR3 runs from the conserved cysteine through the conserved F or W. A D gene is named only where the DNA matches it firmly. Part of the rows lack a size; the others show once, few, many or a class for expanded clones.

.	few	TRBV4-3	TRBJ2-7	CASSQYRGGEQYF	TGCGCCAGCAGCCAATACCGGGGCGGCGAGCAGTACTTC
.	.	TRBV27	TRBJ2-7	CASSSLLGRASYEQYF	TGTGCCAGCAGTTCTCTCCTAGGCAGGGCGAGCTACGAGCAGTACTTC
.	.	TRBV5-8	TRBJ2-1	CASSRDFNEQFF	TGTGCCAGCAGCCGGGACTTCAATGAGCAGTTCTTC
TRBD1	.	TRBV7-3	TRBJ2-2	CASIFETGFGEGGELFF	TGTGCCAGCATCTTTGAGACAGGGTTCGGGGAAGGCGGGGAGCTGTTTTTT
.	.	TRBV11-2	TRBJ1-1	CASSRPGYTEAFF	TGTGCCAGCAGCCGACCAGGGTACACTGAAGCTTTCTTT
.	.	TRBV10-1	TRBJ1-1	CASNSKRATEAFF	TGCGCCAGCAATTCTAAACGGGCCACTGAAGCTTTCTTT
TRBD2	few	TRBV7-9	TRBJ2-7	CASRLDGPSGAPYEQYF	TGTGCCAGCAGATTAGATGGTCCTAGCGGAGCCCCCTACGAGCAGTACTTC
.	once	TRBV7-9	TRBJ2-6	CASSPRRGISGANVLTF	TGTGCCAGCAGCCCCCGTCGCGGGATCTCTGGGGCCAACGTCCTGACTTTC
.	.	TRBV7-9	TRBJ2-3	CASSPPPVDTQYF	TGTGCCAGCAGCCCCCCCCCAGTAGATACGCAGTATTTT
TRBD1	.	TRBV27	TRBJ2-5	CASTPGQVPGETQYF	TGTGCCAGCACCCCTGGACAGGTACCGGGAGAGACCCAGTACTTC
TRBD1	.	TRBV19	TRBJ2-7	CASRSAGQGFYEQYF	TGTGCCAGTAGGTCAGCGGGACAGGGCTTCTACGAGCAGTACTTC
TRBD2	few	TRBV2	TRBJ2-7	CASSTGLAGVGASEQYF	TGTGCCAGCAGTACGGGACTAGCGGGAGTGGGCGCCTCCGAGCAGTACTTC
TRBD1	.	TRBV29-1	TRBJ2-2	CSVTSDRGTGELFF	TGCAGCGTTACATCTGACAGGGGGACCGGGGAGCTGTTTTTT
TRBD2	.	TRBV2	TRBJ2-7	CASSERTSGSYEQYF	TGTGCCAGCAGTGAACGGACTAGCGGTTCCTACGAGCAGTACTTC
TRBD1	few	TRBV7-8	TRBJ2-2	CASSLGTGLTGELFF	TGTGCCAGCAGCTTGGGGACAGGGCTCACCGGGGAGCTGTTTTTT
TRBD1	.	TRBV7-9	TRBJ1-1	CASSRQGPEAFF	TGTGCCAGCAGCAGACAGGGGCCTGAAGCTTTCTTT
.	.	TRBV5-6	TRBJ2-7	CASSLGGGAEQYF	TGTGCCAGCAGCTTGGGAGGAGGGGCCGAGCAGTACTTC
.	once	TRBV15	TRBJ2-1	CATASGGVGNEQFF	TGTGCCACCGCTTCAGGAGGGGTCGGGAATGAGCAGTTCTTC
TRBD2	.	TRBV7-7	TRBJ2-1	CASSLSLAGYNEQFF	TGTGCTAGCAGCTTAAGTCTAGCGGGTTACAATGAGCAGTTCTTC
TRBD2	few	TRBV29-1	TRBJ2-1	CSVAAGELTYNEQFF	TGCAGCGTTGCAGCGGGAGAACTCACTTACAATGAGCAGTTCTTC
.	.	TRBV5-5	TRBJ2-2	CASSLGQNTGELFF	TGTGCCAGCAGCTTGGGACAGAACACCGGGGAGCTGTTTTTT
.	.	TRBV11-2	TRBJ1-1	CASSLGAPREAFF	TGTGCCAGCAGCTTGGGGGCTCCACGCGAAGCTTTCTTT
.	.	TRBV10-3	TRBJ2-3	CAISVGASTSTDTQYF	TGTGCCATCAGTGTAGGAGCCTCCACTAGCACAGATACGCAGTATTTT
TRBD1	.	TRBV5-6	TRBJ2-7	CASSLGAGTGQYF	TGTGCCAGCAGCTTGGGTGCGGGGACAGGGCAGTACTTC
.	.	TRBV27	TRBJ1-2	CASFGGGNYGYTF	TGTGCCAGTTTCGGGGGGGGTAACTATGGCTACACCTTC
TRBD2	once	TRBV28	TRBJ2-5	CASSPLRLAKETQYF	TGTGCCAGCAGTCCACTAAGACTAGCTAAAGAGACCCAGTACTTC
.	once	TRBV7-2	TRBJ1-1	CASFEGTWGTEAFF	TGTGCCAGCTTCGAGGGGACCTGGGGGACTGAAGCTTTCTTT
TRBD1	.	TRBV2	TRBJ2-5	CASSAQGQGETQYF	TGTGCCAGCAGTGCCCAGGGACAGGGAGAGACCCAGTACTTC
.	.	TRBV27	TRBJ2-7	CASGDEQYF	TGTGCCAGCGGGGACGAGCAGTACTTC
TRBD2	few	TRBV6-6	TRBJ2-5	CASSRALGEGRETQYF	TGTGCCAGCAGCCGAGCTTTGGGGGAGGGCCGTGAGACCCAGTACTTC
TRBD1	large	TRBV4-2	TRBJ1-2	CASSLGDSGRGGYTF	TGTGCCAGCAGCCTAGGGGACAGCGGGAGGGGTGGCTACACCTTC
TRBD2	.	TRBV7-8	TRBJ2-5	CASSPQVSGSKTQYF	TGTGCCAGCAGCCCCCAGGTTAGCGGGAGTAAGACCCAGTACTTC
TRBD1	once	TRBV7-9	TRBJ2-7	CASSLKFGQGAHEQYF	TGTGCCAGCAGCTTAAAGTTTGGGCAGGGGGCCCACGAGCAGTACTTC
TRBD1	.	TRBV5-4	TRBJ2-7	CASSFGQGSYEQYF	TGTGCCAGCAGCTTTGGACAGGGGTCCTACGAGCAGTACTTC
.	.	TRBV19	TRBJ2-2	CASSPDMGTGELFF	TGTGCCAGTTCCCCGGATATGGGCACCGGGGAGCTGTTTTTT
TRBD1	.	TRBV7-9	TRBJ2-1	CASSLTGMDFYNEQFF	TGTGCCAGCAGCTTGACAGGGATGGACTTCTACAATGAGCAGTTCTTC
.	.	TRBV18	TRBJ1-4	CASSPTRGARRDATNEKLFF	TGTGCCAGCTCACCGACTCGGGGGGCCCGGAGAGATGCAACTAATGAAAAACTGTTTTTT
TRBD1	.	TRBV9	TRBJ2-5	CASSVEGATETQYF	TGTGCCAGCAGCGTAGAGGGGGCTACGGAGACCCAGTACTTC
.	.	TRBV4-3	TRBJ2-7	CASSQDRSSYEQYF	TGCGCCAGCAGCCAAGATAGGAGCTCCTACGAGCAGTACTTC
.	.	TRBV7-6	TRBJ2-1	CASSLSGEQFF	TGTGCCAGCAGCTTATCTGGTGAGCAGTTCTTC
TRBD1	once	TRBV28	TRBJ2-1	CASSPVAWDRAYNEQFF	TGTGCCAGCAGCCCGGTTGCGTGGGACAGGGCTTACAATGAGCAGTTCTTC
.	.	TRBV19	TRBJ1-1	CASSETGNTEAFF	TGTGCCAGTAGTGAAACAGGGAACACTGAAGCTTTCTTT
.	.	TRBV5-1	TRBJ2-1	CASSLEPNNEQFF	TGCGCCAGCAGCTTGGAACCGAACAATGAGCAGTTCTTC
.	.	TRBV18	TRBJ2-5	CASSPQETQYF	TGTGCCAGCTCACCTCAAGAGACCCAGTACTTC
.	.	TRBV13	TRBJ2-3	CASSLGTDTQYF	TGTGCCAGCAGCTTAGGCACAGATACGCAGTATTTT
.	.	TRBV7-2	TRBJ2-7	CASSLRAGEQYF	TGTGCCAGCAGCTTACGAGCGGGCGAGCAGTACTTC
.	.	TRBV5-1	TRBJ2-5	CASSLERGSATQYF	TGCGCCAGCAGCTTGGAGCGAGGGTCCGCGACCCAGTACTTC
.	.	TRBV2	TRBJ2-3	CASSELGVVGTDTQYF	TGTGCCAGCAGTGAATTGGGGGTGGTCGGCACAGATACGCAGTATTTT
TRBD2	.	TRBV6-5	TRBJ2-1	CASNLLAGDYNEQFF	TGTGCCAGCAACTTACTAGCGGGGGACTACAATGAGCAGTTCTTC
.	few	TRBV27	TRBJ2-5	CASSSAGIDQETQYF	TGTGCCAGCAGCTCCGCCGGGATAGATCAAGAGACCCAGTACTTC
TRBD2	few	TRBV28	TRBJ2-1	CASSPASGGTVYNEQFF	TGTGCCAGCAGTCCCGCTAGCGGGGGAACCGTATACAATGAGCAGTTCTTC
TRBD1	.	TRBV2	TRBJ1-5	CASSEAGGLYSNQPQHF	TGTGCCAGCAGTGAAGCAGGGGGCCTTTATAGCAATCAGCCCCAGCATTTT
TRBD1	.	TRBV27	TRBJ2-2	CASSSGQPINTGELFF	TGTGCCAGCAGTTCGGGACAGCCCATCAACACCGGGGAGCTGTTTTTT
.	.	TRBV19	TRBJ2-1	CASSIDGSSYNEQFF	TGTGCCAGTAGTATAGACGGGAGCTCCTACAATGAGCAGTTCTTC
.	.	TRBV9	TRBJ2-5	CASSGRGGERQETQYF	TGTGCCAGCAGCGGACGAGGGGGGGAGAGACAAGAGACCCAGTACTTC
TRBD2	.	TRBV10-2	TRBJ2-3	CASSEIGLAGDTQYF	TGCGCCAGCAGTGAGATAGGACTAGCGGGCGATACGCAGTATTTT